The 6 T cell receptor beta chains below come from one sample, sequenced in a study of cytomegalovirus exposure and HLA in healthy donors. The PCR contained 60 Vbeta and 13 Jbeta primers. Here immunoSEQ multiplex PCR was the method, and the copy in TCRdb shows in-frame clones only, minus some. The sample lists about 140,000 clones, 60% to 85% occurring once. Sequenced material: PBMCs. These receptors all stem from a man in his forties in good health and CMV-seronegative.

CDR3 amino acids: CASILTGGPGTDTQYF. As DNA, the CDR3 is TGTGCCAGCATTCTGACGGGAGGGCCTGGTACAGATACGCAGTATTTT. V gene TRBV5-4 combines with J gene TRBJ2-3; TRBD2 aligns across 8 bases. The CDR3 is 16 amino acids. Per germline, CDR1 SGHNT and CDR2 YYREEE (reference sequence). V trimming: 6 bases; J trimming: 3 bases; junction bases outside the gene matches: 12.

This chain uses TRBV16 with TRBJ1-2; D ambiguous. CDR3 length: 12 residues. V lost 2 bases, J lost 4 bases, and 5 bases lay in between. In germline, CDR1 is KGHSY, CDR2 FQNENV. CDR3 sequence reads: CASSQEAYGYTF. The CDR3 nucleotides read TGTGCCAGCAGCCAAGAGGCCTATGGCTACACCTTC.

This chain links TRBV7-8 with TRBJ2-5; D possibly corresponds to TRBD1 (5 bases). V gave up 10 bases and J gave up 1 base, with 10 bases separating them. CDR3 length: 12 amino acids. Germline V gene data show CDR1 as SGHVS and CDR2 as FQNEAQ. The CDR3 DNA follows: TGTGCCATTCAGGGCCGCCAAGAGACCCAGTACTTC. Protein product: CAIQGRQETQYF.

This chain connects TRBV27 to TRBJ2-1; 7 bases line up with TRBD2. The CDR3 contains 17 residues. Germline CDR1 is MNHEY and CDR2 is SMNVEV (reference sequence). J lost 5 bases, V lost 3 bases, and 13 bases had no gene match. The CDR3 loop reads CASSLQRDYSLHNEQFF. CDR3 DNA sequence: TGTGCCAGCAGTTTGCAGCGGGACTATTCCTTGCACAATGAGCAGTTCTTC.

V is TRBV27 and J is TRBJ2-7; TRBD2 matches 8 bases. Germline V lookup: CDR1 MNHEY, CDR2 SMNVEV (reference sequence). V dropped 5 bases and J dropped 2; count of bases not matched to a gene: 8. This CDR3 is built from 15 residues. Here the CDR3 reads CASSVAGGQTYEQYF. The CDR3 DNA follows: TGTGCCAGCAGTGTCGCGGGGGGCCAGACCTACGAGCAGTACTTC.

This chain connects TRBV5-1 to TRBJ2-3, with TRBD2 identical over 13 bases. After removal of 4 bases from V and 4 bases from J, the junction contained 9 bases not matched to a gene. Germline V gene lookup returns CDR1 SGHRS and CDR2 YFSETQ. The CDR3 totals 17 residues. The CDR3 nucleotides read TGCGCCAGCAGCCTGACTAGCGGGGGGAGAGGCCCAGATACGCAGTATTTT. Translating it yields CASSLTSGGRGPDTQYF.